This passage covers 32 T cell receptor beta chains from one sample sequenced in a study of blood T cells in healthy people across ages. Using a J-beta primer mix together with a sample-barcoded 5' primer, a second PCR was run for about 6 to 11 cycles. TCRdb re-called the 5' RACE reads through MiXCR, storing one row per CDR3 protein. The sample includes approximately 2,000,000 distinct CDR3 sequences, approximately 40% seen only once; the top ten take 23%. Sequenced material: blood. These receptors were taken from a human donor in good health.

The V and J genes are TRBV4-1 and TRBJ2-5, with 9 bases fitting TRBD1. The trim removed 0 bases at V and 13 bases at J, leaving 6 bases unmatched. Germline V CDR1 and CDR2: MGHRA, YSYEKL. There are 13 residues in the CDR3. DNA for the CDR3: TGCGCCAGCAGCCAAGATCCAAACAGGGGGCCGTACTTC. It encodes CASSQDPNRGPYF.

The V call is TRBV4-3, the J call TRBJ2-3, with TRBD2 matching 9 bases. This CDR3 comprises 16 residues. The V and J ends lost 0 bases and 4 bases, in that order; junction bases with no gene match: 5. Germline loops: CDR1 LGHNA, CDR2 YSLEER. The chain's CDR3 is CASSQEAGGRSDTQYF. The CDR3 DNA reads TGCGCCAGCAGCCAAGAGGCGGGGGGGCGATCAGATACGCAGTATTTT.

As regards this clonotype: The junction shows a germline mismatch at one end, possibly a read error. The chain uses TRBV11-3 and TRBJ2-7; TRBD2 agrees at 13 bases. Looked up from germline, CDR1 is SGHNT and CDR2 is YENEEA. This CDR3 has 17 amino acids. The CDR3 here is CASSPRRLAGGFYEQYF. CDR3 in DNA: TGCGCCAGCAGCCCTAGGAGACTAGCGGGGGGCTTCTACGAGCAGTACTTC.

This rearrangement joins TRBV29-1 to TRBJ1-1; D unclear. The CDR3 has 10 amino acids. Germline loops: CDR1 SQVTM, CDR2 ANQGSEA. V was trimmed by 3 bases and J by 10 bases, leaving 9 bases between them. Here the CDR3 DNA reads TGCAGCGTTGAGAGCGTGCCAGCTTTCTTT. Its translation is CSVESVPAFF.

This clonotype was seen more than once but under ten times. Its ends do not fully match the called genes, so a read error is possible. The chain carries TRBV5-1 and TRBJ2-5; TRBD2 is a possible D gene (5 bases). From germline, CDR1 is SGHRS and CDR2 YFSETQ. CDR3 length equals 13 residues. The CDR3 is CASNLGRKGTQYF. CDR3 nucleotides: TGCGCCAGCAACTTGGGGAGAAAAGGGACCCAGTACTTC.

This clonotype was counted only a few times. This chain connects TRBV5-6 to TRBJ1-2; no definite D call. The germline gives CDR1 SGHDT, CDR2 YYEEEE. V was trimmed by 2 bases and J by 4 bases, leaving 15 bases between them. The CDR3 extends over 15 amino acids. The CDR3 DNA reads TGTGCCAGCAGCTTACCGTCAATCGAATCCTATGGCTACACCTTC. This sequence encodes CASSLPSIESYGYTF.

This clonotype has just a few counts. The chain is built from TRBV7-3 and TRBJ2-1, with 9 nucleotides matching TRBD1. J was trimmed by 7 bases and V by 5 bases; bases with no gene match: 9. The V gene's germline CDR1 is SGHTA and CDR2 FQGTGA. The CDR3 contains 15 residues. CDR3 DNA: TGTGCCAGCAGCATAGGACAGGGGCGAGGGAATGAGCAGTTCTTC. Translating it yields CASSIGQGRGNEQFF.

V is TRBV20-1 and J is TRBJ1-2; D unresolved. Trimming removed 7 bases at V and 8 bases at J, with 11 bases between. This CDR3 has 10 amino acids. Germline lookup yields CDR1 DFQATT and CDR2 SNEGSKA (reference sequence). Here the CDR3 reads CSERFWGYTF. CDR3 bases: TGCAGTGAACGGTTTTGGGGCTACACCTTC.

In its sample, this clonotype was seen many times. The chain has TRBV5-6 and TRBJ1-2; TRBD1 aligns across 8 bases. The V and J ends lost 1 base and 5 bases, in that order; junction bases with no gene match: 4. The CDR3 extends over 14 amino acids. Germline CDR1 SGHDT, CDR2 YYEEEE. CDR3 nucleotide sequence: TGTGCCAGCAGCTTGCGGACAGGGCGATATGGCTACACCTTC. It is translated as CASSLRTGRYGYTF.

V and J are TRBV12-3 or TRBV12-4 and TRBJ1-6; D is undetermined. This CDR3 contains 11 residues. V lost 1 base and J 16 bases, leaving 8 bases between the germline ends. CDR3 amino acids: CASSLGVDLHF. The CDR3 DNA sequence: TGTGCCAGCAGTTTAGGAGTCGATCTCCACTTT.

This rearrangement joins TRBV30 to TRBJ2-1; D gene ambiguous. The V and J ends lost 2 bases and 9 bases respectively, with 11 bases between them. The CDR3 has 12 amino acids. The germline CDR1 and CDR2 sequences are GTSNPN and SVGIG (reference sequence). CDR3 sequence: CAWSFTGREQFF. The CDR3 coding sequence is TGTGCCTGGAGTTTTACGGGTCGTGAGCAGTTCTTC.

The CDR3 protein is CASSLMTGGLRQPQHF. DNA for the CDR3: TGTGCCAGCAGCTTGATGACAGGGGGTTTGCGACAGCCCCAGCATTTT. The chain links TRBV5-6 to TRBJ1-5; 9 nucleotides match TRBD1. V trimming: 1 base; J trimming: 7 bases; junction bases outside the gene matches: 9. This CDR3 region has 16 residues. Germline V lookup: CDR1 SGHDT, CDR2 YYEEEE.

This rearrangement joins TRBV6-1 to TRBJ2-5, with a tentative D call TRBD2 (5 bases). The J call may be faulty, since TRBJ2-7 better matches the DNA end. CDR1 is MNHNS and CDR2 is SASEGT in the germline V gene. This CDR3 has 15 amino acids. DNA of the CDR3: TGTGCCAGCAGTGAACATCCTAGCTCCACCTACGAGCAGTACTTC. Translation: CASSEHPSSTYEQYF.

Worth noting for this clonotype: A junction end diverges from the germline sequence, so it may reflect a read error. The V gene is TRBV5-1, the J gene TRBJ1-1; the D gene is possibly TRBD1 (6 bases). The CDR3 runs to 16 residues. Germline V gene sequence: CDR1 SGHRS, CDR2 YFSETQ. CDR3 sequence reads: CASSSADRNMNTEAFF. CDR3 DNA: TGCGCCAGCAGCTCGGCTGACAGGAACATGAACACTGAGGCTTTCTTT.

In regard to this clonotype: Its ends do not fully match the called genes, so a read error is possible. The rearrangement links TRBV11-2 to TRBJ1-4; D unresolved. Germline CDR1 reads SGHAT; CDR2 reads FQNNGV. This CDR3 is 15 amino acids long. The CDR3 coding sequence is TGTGCCAGCAGCCTTAGGATCCTAGGGAGCGAAAAACGGTTTTTT. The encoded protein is CASSLRILGSEKRFF.

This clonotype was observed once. DNA of the CDR3: TGTGCCAGCAGCTCCTTCCCCGGTCATGAGCAGTACTTC. It codes for CASSSFPGHEQYF. The chain is built from TRBV7-3 and TRBJ2-5, with no clear D. Trimming cost V 4 bases and J 11 bases, with 17 bases left between them. CDR3 length: 13 amino acids. Germline CDR1 is SGHTA and CDR2 is FQGTGA.

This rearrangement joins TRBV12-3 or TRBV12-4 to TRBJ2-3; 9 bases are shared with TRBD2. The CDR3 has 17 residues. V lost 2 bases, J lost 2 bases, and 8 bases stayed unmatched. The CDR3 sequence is CASSLLGGGASTDTQYF. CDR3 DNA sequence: TGTGCCAGCAGTTTATTAGGCGGGGGGGCCTCCACAGATACGCAGTATTTT.

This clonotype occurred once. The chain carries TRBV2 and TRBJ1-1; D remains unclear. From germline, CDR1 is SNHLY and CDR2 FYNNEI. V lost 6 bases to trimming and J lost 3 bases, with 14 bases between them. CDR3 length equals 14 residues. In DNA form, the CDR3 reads TGTGCCAGCAGAGAACGGGTGTGGGACACTGAAGCTTTCTTT. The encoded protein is CASRERVWDTEAFF.

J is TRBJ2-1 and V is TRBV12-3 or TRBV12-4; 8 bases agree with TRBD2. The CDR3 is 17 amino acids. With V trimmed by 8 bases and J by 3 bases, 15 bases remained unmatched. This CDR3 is CASLPGGAGLFYNEQFF. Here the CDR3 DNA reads TGTGCCAGCCTTCCGGGGGGGGCGGGACTGTTCTACAATGAGCAGTTCTTC.

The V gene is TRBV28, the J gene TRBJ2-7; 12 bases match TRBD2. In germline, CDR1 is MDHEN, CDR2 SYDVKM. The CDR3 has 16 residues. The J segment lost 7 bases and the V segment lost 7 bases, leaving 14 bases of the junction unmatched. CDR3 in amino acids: CASTTPLAGGQGEQYF. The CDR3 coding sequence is TGTGCCAGCACCACCCCACTAGCGGGGGGCCAGGGTGAGCAGTACTTC.

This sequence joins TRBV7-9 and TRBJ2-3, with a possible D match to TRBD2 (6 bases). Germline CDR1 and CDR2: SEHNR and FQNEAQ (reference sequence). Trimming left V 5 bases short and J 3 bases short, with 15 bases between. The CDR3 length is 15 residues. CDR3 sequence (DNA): TGTGCCAGCAGCGTTACCGGGACTCGGACAGATACGCAGTATTTT. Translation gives CASSVTGTRTDTQYF.

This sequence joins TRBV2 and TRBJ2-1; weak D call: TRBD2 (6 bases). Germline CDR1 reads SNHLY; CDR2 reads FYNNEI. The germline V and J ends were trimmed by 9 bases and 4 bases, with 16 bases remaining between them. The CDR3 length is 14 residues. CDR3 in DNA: TGTGCCAGGAGAGCCGGGGGTTCTTACAATGAGCAGTTCTTC. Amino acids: CARRAGGSYNEQFF.

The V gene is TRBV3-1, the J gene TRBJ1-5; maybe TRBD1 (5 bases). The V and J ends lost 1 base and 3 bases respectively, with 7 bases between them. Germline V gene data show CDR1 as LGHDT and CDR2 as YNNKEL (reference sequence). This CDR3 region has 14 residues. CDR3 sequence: CASSQAGPNQPQHF. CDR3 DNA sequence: TGTGCCAGCAGCCAAGCAGGGCCCAATCAGCCCCAGCATTTT.

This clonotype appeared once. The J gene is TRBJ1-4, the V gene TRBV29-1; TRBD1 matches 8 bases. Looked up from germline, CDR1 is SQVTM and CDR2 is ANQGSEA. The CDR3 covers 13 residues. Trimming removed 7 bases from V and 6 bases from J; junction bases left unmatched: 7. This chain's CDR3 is CSASDRADEKLFF. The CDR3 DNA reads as TGCAGCGCTTCGGACAGGGCTGATGAAAAACTGTTTTTT.

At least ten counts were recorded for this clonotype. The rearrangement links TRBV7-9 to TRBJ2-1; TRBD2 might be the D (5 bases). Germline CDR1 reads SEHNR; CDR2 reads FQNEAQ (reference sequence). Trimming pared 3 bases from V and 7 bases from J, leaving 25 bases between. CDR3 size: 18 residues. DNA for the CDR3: TGTGCCAGCAGCTTCCCCCCGAAGAGGGTCACGTCCGCAAATGAGCAGTTCTTC. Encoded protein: CASSFPPKRVTSANEQFF.

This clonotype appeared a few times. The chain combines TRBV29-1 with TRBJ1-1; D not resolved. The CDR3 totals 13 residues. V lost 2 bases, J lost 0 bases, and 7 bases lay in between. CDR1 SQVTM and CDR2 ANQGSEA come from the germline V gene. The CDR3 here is CSVESAMNTEAFF. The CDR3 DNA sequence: TGCAGCGTTGAATCTGCGATGAACACTGAAGCTTTCTTT.

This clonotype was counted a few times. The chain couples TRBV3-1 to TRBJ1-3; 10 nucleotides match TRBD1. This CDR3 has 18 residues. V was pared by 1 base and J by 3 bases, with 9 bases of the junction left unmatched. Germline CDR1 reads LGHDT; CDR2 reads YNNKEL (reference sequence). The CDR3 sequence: CASSQVSPGTGVGNTIYF. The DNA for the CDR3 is TGTGCCAGCAGCCAAGTATCCCCCGGGACAGGGGTTGGAAACACCATATATTTT.

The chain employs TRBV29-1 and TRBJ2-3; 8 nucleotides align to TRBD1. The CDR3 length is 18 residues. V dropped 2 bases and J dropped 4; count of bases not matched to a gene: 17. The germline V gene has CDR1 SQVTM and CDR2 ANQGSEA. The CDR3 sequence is CSVERGTSGGVEADTQYF. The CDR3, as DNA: TGCAGCGTTGAAAGGGGAACCTCAGGGGGCGTAGAGGCAGATACGCAGTATTTT.

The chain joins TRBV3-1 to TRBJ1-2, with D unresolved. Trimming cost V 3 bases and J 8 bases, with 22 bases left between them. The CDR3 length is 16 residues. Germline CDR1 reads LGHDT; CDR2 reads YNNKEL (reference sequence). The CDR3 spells CASSHQGRARYGGYTF. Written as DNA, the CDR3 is TGTGCCAGCAGCCACCAAGGTAGGGCCCGTTATGGGGGCTACACCTTC.

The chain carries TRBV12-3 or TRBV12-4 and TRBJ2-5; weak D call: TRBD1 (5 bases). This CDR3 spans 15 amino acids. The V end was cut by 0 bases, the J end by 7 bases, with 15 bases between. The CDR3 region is CASSLARSQGMTQYF. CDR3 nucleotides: TGTGCCAGCAGTTTAGCCAGGAGTCAGGGTATGACCCAGTACTTC.

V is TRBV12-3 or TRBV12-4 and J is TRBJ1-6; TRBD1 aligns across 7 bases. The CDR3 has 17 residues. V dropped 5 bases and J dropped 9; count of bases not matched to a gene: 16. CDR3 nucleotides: TGTGCCAGCAGTCTAAGACAGGGCGGGTTCGGAAGTTCACCCCTCCACTTT. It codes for CASSLRQGGFGSSPLHF.

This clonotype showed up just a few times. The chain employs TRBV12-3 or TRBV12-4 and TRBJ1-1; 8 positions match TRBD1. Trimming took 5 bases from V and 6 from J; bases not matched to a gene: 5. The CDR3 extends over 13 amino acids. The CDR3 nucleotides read TGTGCCAGCAGTGACAGGGGTAGAGCTGAAGCTTTCTTT. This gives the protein CASSDRGRAEAFF.